The rows below give T cell receptor beta chains drawn from one sample of a study of glioma-infiltrating T cells. One entry per CDR3 protein, called by TCRdb with MiXCR from the multiplex PCR reads. The table has around 390,000 distinct CDR3 sequences, more than 35% seen once; the top ten hold 12%. The sample taken for sequencing was glioma tissue, nonneoplastic brain tissue, or PBMCs (not recorded which). Receptor source: a human donor with low-grade glioma or glioblastoma, undergoing nonglioma brain surgery, or in good health (not recorded which). Both conserved end residues are part of each CDR3. A D gene is named only where the DNA matches it firmly. Clone size appears in some rows only: once, few, many, or a class for an expanded clone.

d_call	v_call	clone_size	j_call	cdr3_aa
TRBD2	TRBV29-1	NA	TRBJ2-1	CSALGGGSYNEQFF
TRBD1	TRBV20-1	NA	TRBJ2-5	CSVEDRLHETQYF
NA	TRBV7-6	NA	TRBJ2-1	CASSLYLAGTPYNEQFF
NA	TRBV6-1	many	TRBJ1-1	CASTRDRWTEAFF
TRBD2	TRBV4-1	NA	TRBJ2-1	CASSRGTTRGRNNEQSF
TRBD1	TRBV27	NA	TRBJ2-5	CASSPGTGGFGETQYF
TRBD2	TRBV7-9	NA	TRBJ2-7	CASSPLGTSGTTYEQYF
NA	TRBV6-2/TRBV6-3	many	TRBJ1-1	CASSYVENTEAFF
NA	TRBV6-1	many	TRBJ2-1	CASNKRTDTYNEQFF
NA	TRBV18	few	TRBJ2-7	CASSPEGDSYEQYF
NA	TRBV6-1	few	TRBJ1-2	CASSETRGLANYGYTF
TRBD1	TRBV7-3	few	TRBJ1-2	CASSPRHRGQDYGYTF
NA	TRBV20-1	NA	TRBJ2-4	CSARDMGEGDIQYF
TRBD1	TRBV20-1	NA	TRBJ2-1	CSARDPFRDRGSNEQFF
NA	TRBV6-2/TRBV6-3	once	TRBJ2-3	CAAGAATPTDRQYF
NA	TRBV20-1	few	TRBJ2-1	CSAWDGNEQFF
NA	TRBV15	NA	TRBJ2-3	CATKTHGGTDTQYF
TRBD2	TRBV7-2	few	TRBJ2-3	CASSPTGGTDTQYF
NA	TRBV28	many	TRBJ2-3	CASSLGVDVDSQYF
TRBD2	TRBV15	many	TRBJ2-3	CATSRVGTRSTDTQYF